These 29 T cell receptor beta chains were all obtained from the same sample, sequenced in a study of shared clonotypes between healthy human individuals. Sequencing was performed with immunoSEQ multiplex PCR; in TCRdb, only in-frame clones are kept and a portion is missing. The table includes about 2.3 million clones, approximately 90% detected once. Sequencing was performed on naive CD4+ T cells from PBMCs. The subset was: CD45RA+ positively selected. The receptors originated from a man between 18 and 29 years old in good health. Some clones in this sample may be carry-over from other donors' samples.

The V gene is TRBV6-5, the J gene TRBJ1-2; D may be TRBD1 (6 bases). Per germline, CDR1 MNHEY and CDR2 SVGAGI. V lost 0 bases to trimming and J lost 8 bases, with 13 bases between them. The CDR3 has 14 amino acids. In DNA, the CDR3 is TGTGCCAGCAGTTACTCTCCCCAGGGGCCGGGCTACACCTTC. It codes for CASSYSPQGPGYTF.

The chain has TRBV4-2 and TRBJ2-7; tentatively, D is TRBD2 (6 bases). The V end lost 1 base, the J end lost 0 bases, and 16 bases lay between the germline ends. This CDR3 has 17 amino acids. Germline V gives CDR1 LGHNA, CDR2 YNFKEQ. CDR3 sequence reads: CASSQGRRSGNSYEQYF. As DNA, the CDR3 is TGTGCCAGCAGCCAAGGTCGGCGTAGCGGTAACTCCTACGAGCAGTACTTC.

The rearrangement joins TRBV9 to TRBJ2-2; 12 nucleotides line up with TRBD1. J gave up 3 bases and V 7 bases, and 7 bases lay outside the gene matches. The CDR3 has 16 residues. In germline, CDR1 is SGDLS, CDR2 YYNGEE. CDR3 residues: CASRGDRGRDTGELFF. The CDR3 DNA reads TGTGCCAGCCGAGGGGACAGGGGGCGGGACACCGGGGAGCTGTTTTTT.

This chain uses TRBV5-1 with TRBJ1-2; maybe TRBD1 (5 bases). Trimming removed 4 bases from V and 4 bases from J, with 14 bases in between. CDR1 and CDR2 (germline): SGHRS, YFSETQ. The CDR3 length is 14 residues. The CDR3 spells CASSPFQGAYGYTF. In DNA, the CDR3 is TGCGCCAGCAGCCCGTTCCAGGGTGCCTATGGCTACACCTTC.

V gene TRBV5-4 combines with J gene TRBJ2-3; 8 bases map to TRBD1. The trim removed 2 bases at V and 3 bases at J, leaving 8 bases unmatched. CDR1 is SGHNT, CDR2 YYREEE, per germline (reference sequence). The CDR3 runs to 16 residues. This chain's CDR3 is CASSFVDRARTDTQYF. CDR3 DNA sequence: TGTGCCAGCAGCTTCGTGGACAGGGCTCGAACAGATACGCAGTATTTT.

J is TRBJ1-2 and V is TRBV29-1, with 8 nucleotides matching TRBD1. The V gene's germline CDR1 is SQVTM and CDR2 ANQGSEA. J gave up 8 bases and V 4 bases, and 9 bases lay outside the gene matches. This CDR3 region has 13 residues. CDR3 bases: TGCAGCGTTGGTCAGGGGGCCGCTGGGGGCTACACCTTC. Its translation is CSVGQGAAGGYTF.

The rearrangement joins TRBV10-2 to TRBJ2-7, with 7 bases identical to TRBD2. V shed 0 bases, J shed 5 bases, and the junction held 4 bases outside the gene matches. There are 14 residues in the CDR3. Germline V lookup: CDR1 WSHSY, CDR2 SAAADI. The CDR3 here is CASSESMGGDEQYF. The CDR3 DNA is TGCGCCAGCAGTGAGTCGATGGGGGGGGACGAGCAGTACTTC.

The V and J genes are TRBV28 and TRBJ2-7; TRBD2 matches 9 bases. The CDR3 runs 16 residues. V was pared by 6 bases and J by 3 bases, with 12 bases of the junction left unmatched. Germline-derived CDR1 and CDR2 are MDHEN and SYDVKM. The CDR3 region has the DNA TGTGCCAGCAGGAATAAGGGCGCGGGAGGGGACTACGAGCAGTACTTC. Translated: CASRNKGAGGDYEQYF.

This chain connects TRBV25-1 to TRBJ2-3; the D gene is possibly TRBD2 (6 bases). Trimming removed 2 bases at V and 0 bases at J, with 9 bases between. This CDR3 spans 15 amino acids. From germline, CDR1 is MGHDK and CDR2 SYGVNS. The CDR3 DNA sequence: TGTGCCAGCAGTGAAGCGGGGTCTAGCACAGATACGCAGTATTTT. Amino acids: CASSEAGSSTDTQYF.

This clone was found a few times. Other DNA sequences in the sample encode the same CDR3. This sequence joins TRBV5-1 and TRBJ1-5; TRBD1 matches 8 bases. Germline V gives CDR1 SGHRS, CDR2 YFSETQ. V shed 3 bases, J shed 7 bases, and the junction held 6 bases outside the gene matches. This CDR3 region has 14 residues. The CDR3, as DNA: TGCGCCAGCAGCTCCGGACAGGGAGGACAGCCCCAGCATTTT. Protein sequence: CASSSGQGGQPQHF.

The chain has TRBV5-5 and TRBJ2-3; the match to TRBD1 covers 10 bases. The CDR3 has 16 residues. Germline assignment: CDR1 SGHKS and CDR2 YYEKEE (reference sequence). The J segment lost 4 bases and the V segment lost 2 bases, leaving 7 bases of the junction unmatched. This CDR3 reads CASSFPRTGGADTQYF. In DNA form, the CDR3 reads TGTGCCAGCAGCTTCCCAAGGACAGGGGGGGCAGATACGCAGTATTTT.

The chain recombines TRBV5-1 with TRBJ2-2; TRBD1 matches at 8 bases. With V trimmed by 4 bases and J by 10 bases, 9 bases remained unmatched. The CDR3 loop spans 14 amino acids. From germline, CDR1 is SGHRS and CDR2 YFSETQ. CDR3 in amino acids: CASSIRDRPPELFF. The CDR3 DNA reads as TGCGCCAGCAGCATAAGGGACAGGCCTCCGGAGCTGTTTTTT.

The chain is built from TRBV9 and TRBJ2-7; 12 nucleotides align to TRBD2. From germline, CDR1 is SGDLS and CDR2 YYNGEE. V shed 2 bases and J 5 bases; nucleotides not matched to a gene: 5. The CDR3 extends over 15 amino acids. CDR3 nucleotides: TGTGCCAGCAGCGTGGGCCTAGCGGGAGGGAACGAGCAGTACTTC. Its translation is CASSVGLAGGNEQYF.

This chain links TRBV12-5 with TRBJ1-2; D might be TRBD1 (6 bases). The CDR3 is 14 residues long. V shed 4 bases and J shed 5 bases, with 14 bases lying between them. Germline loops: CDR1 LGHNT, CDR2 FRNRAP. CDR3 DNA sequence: TGTGCTAGTGGTTGGGAGGGGGGGAGATATGGCTACACCTTC. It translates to CASGWEGGRYGYTF.

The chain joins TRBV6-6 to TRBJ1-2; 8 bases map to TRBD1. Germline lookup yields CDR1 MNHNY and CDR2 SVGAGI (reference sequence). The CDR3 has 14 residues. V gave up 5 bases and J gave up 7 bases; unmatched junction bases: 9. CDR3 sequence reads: CASSRRDRTSGYTF. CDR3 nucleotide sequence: TGTGCCAGCAGTCGAAGGGACAGGACTTCTGGCTACACCTTC.

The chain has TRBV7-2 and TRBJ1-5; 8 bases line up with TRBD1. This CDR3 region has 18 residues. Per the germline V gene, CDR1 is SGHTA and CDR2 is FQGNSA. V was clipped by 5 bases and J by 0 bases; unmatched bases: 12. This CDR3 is CASSHTGTGGNSNQPQHF. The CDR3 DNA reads TGTGCCAGCAGCCACACCGGGACAGGCGGAAATAGCAATCAGCCCCAGCATTTT.

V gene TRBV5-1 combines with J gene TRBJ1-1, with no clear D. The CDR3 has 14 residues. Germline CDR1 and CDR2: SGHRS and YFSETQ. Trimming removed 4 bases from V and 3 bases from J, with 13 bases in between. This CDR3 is CASSPRQDHTEAFF. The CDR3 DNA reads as TGCGCCAGCAGCCCTAGACAAGACCACACTGAAGCTTTCTTT.

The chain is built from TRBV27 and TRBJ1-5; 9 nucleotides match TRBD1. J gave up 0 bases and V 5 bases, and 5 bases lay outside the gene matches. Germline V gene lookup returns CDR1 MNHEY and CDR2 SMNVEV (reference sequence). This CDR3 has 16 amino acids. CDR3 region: CASSPQGALSNQPQHF. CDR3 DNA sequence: TGTGCCAGCAGTCCACAGGGGGCTCTTAGCAATCAGCCCCAGCATTTT.

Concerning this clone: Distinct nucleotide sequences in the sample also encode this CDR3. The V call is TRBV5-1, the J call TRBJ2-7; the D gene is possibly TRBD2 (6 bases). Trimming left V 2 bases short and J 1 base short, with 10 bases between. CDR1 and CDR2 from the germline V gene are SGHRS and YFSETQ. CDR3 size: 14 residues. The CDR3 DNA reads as TGCGCCAGCAGCTTATCGGGACTGTCCTACGAGCAGTACTTC. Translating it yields CASSLSGLSYEQYF.

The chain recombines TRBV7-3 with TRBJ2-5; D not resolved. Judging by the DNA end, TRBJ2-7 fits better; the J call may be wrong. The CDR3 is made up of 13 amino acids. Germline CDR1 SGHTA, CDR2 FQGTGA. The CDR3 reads CASSPGLYDEQYF. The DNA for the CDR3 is TGTGCCAGCAGCCCTGGTTTGTACGACGAGCAGTACTTC.

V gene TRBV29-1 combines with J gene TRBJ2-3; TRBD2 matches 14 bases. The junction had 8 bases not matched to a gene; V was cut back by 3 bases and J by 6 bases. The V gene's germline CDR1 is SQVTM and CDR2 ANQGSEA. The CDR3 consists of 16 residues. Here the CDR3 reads CSVEGTSGGGPDTQYF. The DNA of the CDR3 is TGCAGCGTTGAGGGGACTAGCGGGGGAGGTCCCGATACGCAGTATTTT.

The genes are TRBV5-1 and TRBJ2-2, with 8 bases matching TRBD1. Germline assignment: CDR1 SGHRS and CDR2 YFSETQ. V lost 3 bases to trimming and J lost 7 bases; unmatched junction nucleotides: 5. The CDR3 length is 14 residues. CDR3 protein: CASSSDRADGELFF. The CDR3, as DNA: TGCGCCAGCAGCTCGGACAGGGCCGACGGGGAGCTGTTTTTT.

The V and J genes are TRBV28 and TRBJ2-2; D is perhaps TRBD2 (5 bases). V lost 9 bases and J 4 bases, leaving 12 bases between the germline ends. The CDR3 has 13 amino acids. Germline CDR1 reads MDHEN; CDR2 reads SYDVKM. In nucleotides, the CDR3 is TGTGCCAGTCGAGGGTCGGCCACCGGGGAGCTGTTTTTT. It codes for CASRGSATGELFF. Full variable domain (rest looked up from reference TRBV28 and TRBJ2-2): DVKVTQSSRYLVKRTGEKVFLECVQDMDHENMFWYRQDPGLGLRLIYFSYDVKMKEKGDIPEGYSVSREKKERFSLILESASTNQTSMYLCASRGSATGELFFGEGSRLTVL.

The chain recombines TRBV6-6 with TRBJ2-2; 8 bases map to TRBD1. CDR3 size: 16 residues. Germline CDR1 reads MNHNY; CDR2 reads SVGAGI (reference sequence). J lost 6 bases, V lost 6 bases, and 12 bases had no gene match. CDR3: CASRPGQGGGPGELFF. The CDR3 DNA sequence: TGTGCCAGCAGACCCGGACAGGGAGGCGGCCCCGGGGAGCTGTTTTTT.

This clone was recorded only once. Here the CDR3 DNA reads TGTGCCAGCAGCTTAGGATCGGGGGCGCCGACAGATACGCAGTATTTT. This translates into CASSLGSGAPTDTQYF. V usage is TRBV11-2 and J usage is TRBJ2-3, with D perhaps TRBD1 or TRBD2 (6 bases each). This CDR3 contains 16 residues. From germline, CDR1 is SGHAT and CDR2 FQNNGV. Trimming removed 1 base at V and 3 bases at J, with 14 bases between.

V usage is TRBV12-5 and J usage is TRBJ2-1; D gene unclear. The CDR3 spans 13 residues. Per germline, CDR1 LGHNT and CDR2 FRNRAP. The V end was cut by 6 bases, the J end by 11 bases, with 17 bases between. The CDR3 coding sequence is TGTGCTAGTGGCATACAGACCCCAGGCAAGCAGTTCTTC. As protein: CASGIQTPGKQFF.

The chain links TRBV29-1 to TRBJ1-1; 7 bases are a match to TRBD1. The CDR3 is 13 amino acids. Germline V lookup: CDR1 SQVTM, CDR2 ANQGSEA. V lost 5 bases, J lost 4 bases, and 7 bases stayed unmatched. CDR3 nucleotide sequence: TGCAGCGTTAGGGGGCGCTGGGGCACTGAAGCTTTCTTT. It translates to CSVRGRWGTEAFF.

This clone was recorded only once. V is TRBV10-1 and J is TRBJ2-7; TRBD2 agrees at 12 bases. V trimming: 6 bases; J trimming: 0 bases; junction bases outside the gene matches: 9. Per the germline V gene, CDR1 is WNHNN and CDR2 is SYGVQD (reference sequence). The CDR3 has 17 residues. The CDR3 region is CASSGLAGRSSSYEQYF. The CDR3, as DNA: TGCGCCAGCAGCGGACTAGCGGGACGATCGAGCTCCTACGAGCAGTACTTC.

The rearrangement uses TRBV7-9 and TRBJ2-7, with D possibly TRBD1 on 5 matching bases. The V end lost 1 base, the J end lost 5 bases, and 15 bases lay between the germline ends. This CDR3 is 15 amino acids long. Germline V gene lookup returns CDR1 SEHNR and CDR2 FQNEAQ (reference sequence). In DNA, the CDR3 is TGTGCCAGCAGCTTAGTGGGGCCGGACGCCCACGAGCAGTACTTC. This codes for CASSLVGPDAHEQYF.